Shown below are 6 T cell receptor beta chains from a single sample sequenced in a study of blood T cell repertoires in COVID-19. Clones were sequenced by immunoSEQ multiplex PCR, and TCRdb holds only the in-frame ones, with some missing. This table holds tens of thousands of clones, 91% found once. Sequencing input: peripheral blood. These receptor sequences come from a human donor with active COVID-19. The donor label of this sample is uncertain.

CDR3 sequence (DNA): TGTGCCAGCCTTAGTAGTTTGGACAGGGGTAATGGCTACACCTTC. Translation gives CASLSSLDRGNGYTF. The chain recombines TRBV2 with TRBJ1-2; 9 positions agree with TRBD1. This CDR3 contains 15 residues. V gave up 8 bases and J gave up 6 bases; unmatched junction bases: 13. The germline CDR1 and CDR2 sequences are SNHLY and FYNNEI.

This clone turned up a few times. CDR3 protein: CASSTKDRGRINEAFF. The CDR3 bases are TGTGCCAGCAGTACGAAGGACAGGGGGCGTATTAATGAAGCTTTCTTT. The J gene is TRBJ1-1, the V gene TRBV27; 11 bases align to TRBD1. CDR1 is MNHEY, CDR2 SMNVEV, per germline (reference sequence). Trimming removed 5 bases from V and 7 bases from J; junction bases left unmatched: 12. The CDR3 loop spans 16 amino acids.

The chain joins TRBV7-8 to TRBJ2-1; the match to TRBD2 covers 10 bases. The CDR3 extends over 16 amino acids. Germline-derived CDR1 and CDR2 are SGHVS and FQNEAQ. Unmatched junction bases numbered 9, after V lost 4 bases and J lost 6 bases. The CDR3 nucleotides read TGTGCCAGCAGCTCCTCGCTAGCGGGAGTCCTCAATGAGCAGTTCTTC. This translates into CASSSSLAGVLNEQFF.

This rearrangement joins TRBV6-4 to TRBJ1-1; 10 positions match TRBD1. In germline, CDR1 is MRHNA, CDR2 SNTAGT. With 4 bases clipped from V and 0 bases from J, the junction kept 2 bases outside the gene matches. The CDR3 contains 15 residues. CDR3 protein: CASSGQGAMNTEAFF. CDR3 sequence (DNA): TGTGCCAGCAGTGGACAGGGGGCAATGAACACTGAAGCTTTCTTT.

About this clone itself: The sample carries other DNA sequences with the same CDR3. The chain links TRBV5-5 to TRBJ1-1, with a weak D call TRBD1 (6 bases). Germline V CDR1 and CDR2: SGHKS, YYEKEE (reference sequence). Trimming left V 2 bases short and J 4 bases short, with 9 bases between. The CDR3 runs to 13 residues. The CDR3 nucleotides are TGTGCCAGCAGCTTACAGGGCGGCACTGAAGCTTTCTTT. Translated, it gives CASSLQGGTEAFF.

This sequence joins TRBV4-3 and TRBJ2-5; 8 nucleotides agree with TRBD2. V shed 0 bases, J shed 4 bases, and the junction held 7 bases outside the gene matches. Germline CDR1 LGHNA, CDR2 YSLEER. The CDR3 is 16 amino acids. The CDR3 region is CASSQDASAGGETQYF. CDR3 sequence (DNA): TGCGCCAGCAGCCAAGATGCTAGCGCGGGGGGAGAGACCCAGTACTTC.